This T cell receptor beta chain was documented in a study of PD-1 blockade in classical Hodgkin lymphoma. Study as a whole: The patients were dosed with nivolumab 3 mg/kg, infused intravenously every 2 weeks. Study-wide results and caveats: It was reported that newly diagnosed patients had less baseline TCR diversity than healthy donors. Sources of repertoire differences remain undefined, possibly disease activity or prior therapy.

Assay: immunoSEQ multiplex PCR; the TCRdb copy retains only in-frame clones and omits some. The table has 5,000 to 7,500 clones, around nine tenths seen once. This CDR3 is built from 16 residues. The junction had 11 bases not matched to a gene; V was cut back by 3 bases and J by 5 bases. Notes on this clone: The antigen remains unidentified.

Time point: cycle 4 day 1 (C4D1), after less than 7 weeks of nivolumab. No patient escaped relapse after autologous stem cell transplantation, and brentuximab vedotin exposure varied. Investigators isolated CD4+ T cells from thawed PBMCs through magnetic negative selection. Relapsed/refractory classical Hodgkin lymphoma patients had complete, partial or progressive responses. V is TRBV23-1 and J is TRBJ2-7, with 9 nucleotides matching TRBD1. TRBV23-1 carries the ORF label, with uncertain function. Here the sequenced sample was CD4+ T cells from blood, taken before the fourth cycle of nivolumab. The TCR comes from a human donor with classical Hodgkin lymphoma. CDR3 nucleotide sequence: TGCGCCAGCAGTCAGCGCCGCCGGGACAGGGTCCACGAGCAGTACTTC. This sequence encodes CASSQRRRDRVHEQYF.